A single sample gave rise to the 18 T cell receptor beta chains below, sequenced in a study of graft-versus-host responses after intestinal transplantation (dated by TCRdb to the early 2020s). These TCRs are of unknown antigen specificity. To prepare the library, the immunoSEQ multiplex PCR assay was applied. Held by TCRdb, this immuneACCESS table contains in-frame sequences only and omits some clones. Under half of the omission traces to an unresolved V gene where checked; the cause of the rest is unknown. This sample holds approximately 77,000 clones; approximately 88% were observed only once. The top ten hold roughly 0.37% of the sample. Reading the label with the study, this specimen's time point is: cells obtained before transplantation from donor or recipient. The starting material was unstimulated CD4+ T cells sorted from spleen or lymph node cells, obtained before intestinal transplant. These receptors came from a human donor who received an intestinal transplant.

The chain recombines TRBV6-5 with TRBJ2-1; no definite D call. CDR1 and CDR2 (germline): MNHEY, SVGAGI. This CDR3 has 11 residues. Trimming stripped 7 bases from V and 5 bases from J, with 6 bases between. The CDR3 spells CASNRDNEQFF. DNA for the CDR3: TGTGCCAGCAACAGAGACAATGAGCAGTTCTTC.

CDR3 sequence reads: CASSLMGTGASPGEQFF. The CDR3 coding sequence is TGTGCCAGCAGCTTAATGGGGACAGGAGCCTCCCCTGGTGAGCAGTTCTTC. This chain connects TRBV7-3 to TRBJ2-1; TRBD1 matches at 8 bases. Germline V gene lookup returns CDR1 SGHTA and CDR2 FQGTGA. The CDR3 runs 17 residues. The J segment lost 9 bases and the V segment lost 1 base, leaving 14 bases of the junction unmatched.

V usage is TRBV2 and J usage is TRBJ2-1; possibly TRBD1 for D (6 bases). The CDR3 runs 14 residues. Deletions cut 6 bases from V and 1 base from J, with 10 bases between. From germline, CDR1 is SNHLY and CDR2 FYNNEI. CDR3 DNA sequence: TGTGCCAGCAGGGCCGGGACATCCTACAATGAGCAGTTCTTC. Its translation: CASRAGTSYNEQFF.

This rearrangement joins TRBV10-3 to TRBJ2-5, with D perhaps matching TRBD1 (6 bases). V lost 7 bases to trimming and J lost 2 bases, with 17 bases between them. CDR1 and CDR2 (germline): ENHRY, SYGVKD. The CDR3 runs to 15 residues. CDR3 amino acids: CAIKDSLSAQETQYF. CDR3 DNA: TGTGCCATCAAGGACAGCCTGAGCGCGCAAGAGACCCAGTACTTC.

J is TRBJ2-5 and V is TRBV5-1; D gene ambiguous. The germline V gene encodes CDR1 SGHRS and CDR2 YFSETQ. The CDR3 is 15 residues long. Trimming left V 10 bases short and J 0 bases short, with 19 bases between. The CDR3 coding sequence is TGCGCCTCCCACAAGATAGAGCTAGACCAAGAGACCCAGTACTTC. Protein sequence: CASHKIELDQETQYF.

This clone was recorded only once. The V call is TRBV4-1, the J call TRBJ2-7, with D maybe TRBD2 (6 bases). The CDR3 loop spans 17 amino acids. CDR1 is MGHRA and CDR2 is YSYEKL in the germline V gene. Trimming removed 0 bases from V and 1 base from J, with 16 bases in between. The CDR3: CASSQDWRGAGSYEQYF. DNA of the CDR3: TGCGCCAGCAGCCAAGATTGGCGGGGTGCTGGGTCCTACGAGCAGTACTTC.

V and J are TRBV5-4 and TRBJ1-1; D perhaps matches TRBD1 (5 bases). Trimming took 1 base from V and 0 from J, leaving 7 bases between them. Looked up from germline, CDR1 is SGHNT and CDR2 is YYREEE (reference sequence). This CDR3 comprises 14 residues. CDR3 nucleotide sequence: TGTGCCAGCAGCTTGCGGGGGGTGAACACTGAAGCTTTCTTT. Encoded protein: CASSLRGVNTEAFF.

This chain links TRBV5-1 with TRBJ2-2; possible D gene TRBD2, 5 bases. CDR1 is SGHRS, CDR2 YFSETQ, per germline. The V and J ends lost 4 bases and 0 bases respectively, with 10 bases between them. The CDR3 covers 15 residues. CDR3 sequence reads: CASSERAANTGELFF. The CDR3, as DNA: TGCGCCAGCAGCGAGAGGGCAGCGAACACCGGGGAGCTGTTTTTT.

The chain recombines TRBV29-1 with TRBJ2-3; 8 bases agree with TRBD2. This CDR3 is 14 amino acids long. Per the germline V gene, CDR1 is SQVTM and CDR2 is ANQGSEA. Losses at the gene ends were 4 bases for V and 6 bases for J; bases not matched to a gene: 9. The CDR3 here is CSVAGLAEVDTQYF. CDR3 coding DNA: TGCAGCGTTGCAGGACTAGCCGAGGTGGATACGCAGTATTTT.

The V call is TRBV28, the J call TRBJ1-5; 9 bases align to TRBD1. This CDR3 comprises 17 residues. Trimming cost V 0 bases and J 1 base; bases outside gene matches: 4. Germline CDR1 reads MDHEN; CDR2 reads SYDVKM. The CDR3 region has the DNA TGTGCCAGCAGTTTATGGGCGGGACAGGGAAGCAATCAGCCCCAGCATTTT. Translated: CASSLWAGQGSNQPQHF.

The chain links TRBV9 to TRBJ2-3; D gene uncertain. The V end lost 0 bases, the J end lost 5 bases, and 13 bases lay between the germline ends. Germline CDR1 is SGDLS and CDR2 is YYNGEE. The CDR3 consists of 15 residues. CDR3 sequence: CASSVGSSLVDTQYF. In DNA form, the CDR3 reads TGTGCCAGCAGCGTAGGCTCTAGTCTGGTAGATACGCAGTATTTT.

The V gene is TRBV27, the J gene TRBJ2-7, with D uncertain. Germline V CDR1 and CDR2: MNHEY, SMNVEV (reference sequence). This CDR3 has 15 amino acids. Trimming took 1 base from V and 4 from J, leaving 14 bases between them. CDR3 in amino acids: CASSLYPLDTYEQYF. Written as DNA, the CDR3 is TGTGCCAGCAGTTTATACCCCCTCGACACATACGAGCAGTACTTC.

The rearrangement links TRBV27 to TRBJ1-1, with 9 bases fitting TRBD1. Unmatched junction bases numbered 8, after V lost 2 bases and J lost 4 bases. In germline, CDR1 is MNHEY, CDR2 SMNVEV (reference sequence). This CDR3 region has 16 residues. Here the CDR3 DNA reads TGTGCCAGCAGTTTAGGGGGACAGGGAGGATTCACTGAAGCTTTCTTT. It translates to CASSLGGQGGFTEAFF.

This chain links TRBV7-2 with TRBJ2-7, with D perhaps matching TRBD2 (5 bases). The CDR3 runs to 14 residues. Germline V gene lookup returns CDR1 SGHTA and CDR2 FQGNSA. V shed 0 bases and J shed 7 bases, with 13 bases lying between them. CDR3 sequence: CASSLAGLPGEQYF. The CDR3 DNA sequence: TGTGCCAGCAGCTTAGCAGGCCTACCGGGGGAGCAGTACTTC.

The rearrangement links TRBV5-1 to TRBJ2-2; possible D gene TRBD2, 5 bases. The V end was cut by 1 base, the J end by 3 bases, with 13 bases between. The V gene's germline CDR1 is SGHRS and CDR2 YFSETQ. The CDR3 covers 16 residues. The CDR3 protein is CASSLRSLAYTGELFF. DNA for the CDR3: TGCGCCAGCAGCTTGCGGTCGCTAGCTTACACCGGGGAGCTGTTTTTT.

The chain couples TRBV25-1 to TRBJ1-5; possible D gene TRBD1, 6 bases. CDR3 length equals 15 residues. V lost 8 bases, J lost 6 bases, and 20 bases lay in between. CDR1 MGHDK and CDR2 SYGVNS come from the germline V gene. CDR3 region: CASATRTQGLQPQHF. For the CDR3, the DNA is TGTGCCAGCGCGACTCGAACACAGGGCCTTCAGCCCCAGCATTTT.

V is TRBV29-1 and J is TRBJ1-2; possibly TRBD1 for D (5 bases). V was shortened by 3 bases and J by 0 bases, with 5 bases between the two germline ends. This CDR3 has 12 residues. Looked up from germline, CDR1 is SQVTM and CDR2 is ANQGSEA. The CDR3 DNA sequence: TGCAGCGTTGACAGGGCTAACTATGGCTACACCTTC. Amino acids: CSVDRANYGYTF.

The chain links TRBV29-1 to TRBJ1-2; D may be TRBD1 (6 bases). The germline gives CDR1 SQVTM, CDR2 ANQGSEA. The germline V and J ends were trimmed by 3 bases and 8 bases, with 16 bases remaining between them. This CDR3 is 13 amino acids long. DNA for the CDR3: TGCAGCGTTGACCCCGGGGGGGCTCGCGGCTACACCTTC. Translation: CSVDPGGARGYTF.